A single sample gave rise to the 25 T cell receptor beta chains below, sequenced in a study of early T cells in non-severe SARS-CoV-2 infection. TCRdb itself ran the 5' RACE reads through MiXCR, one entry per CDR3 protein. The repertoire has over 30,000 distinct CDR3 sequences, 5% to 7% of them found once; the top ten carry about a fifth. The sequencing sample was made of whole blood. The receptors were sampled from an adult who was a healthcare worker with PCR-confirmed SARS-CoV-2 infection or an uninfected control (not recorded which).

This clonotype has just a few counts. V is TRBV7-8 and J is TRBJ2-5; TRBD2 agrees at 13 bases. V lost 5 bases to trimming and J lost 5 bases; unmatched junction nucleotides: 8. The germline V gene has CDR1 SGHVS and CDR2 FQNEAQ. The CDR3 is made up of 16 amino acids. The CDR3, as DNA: TGTGCCAGCAGCCCGCGGACTAGCGGGAGTTGGGAGACCCAGTACTTC. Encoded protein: CASSPRTSGSWETQYF.

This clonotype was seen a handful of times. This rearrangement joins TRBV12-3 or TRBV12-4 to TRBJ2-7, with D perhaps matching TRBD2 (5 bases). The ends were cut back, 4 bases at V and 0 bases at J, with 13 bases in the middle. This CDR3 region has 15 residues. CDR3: CASSYTGVRSYEQYF. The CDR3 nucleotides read TGTGCCAGCAGTTACACCGGGGTCCGCTCCTACGAGCAGTACTTC.

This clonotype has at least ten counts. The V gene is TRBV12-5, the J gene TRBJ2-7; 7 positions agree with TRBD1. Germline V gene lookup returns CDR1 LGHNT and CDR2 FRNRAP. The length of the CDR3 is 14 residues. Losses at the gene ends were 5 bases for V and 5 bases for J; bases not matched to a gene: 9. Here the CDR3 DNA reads TGTGCTAGTGGTGGGAACAGGGGTGGGAACGAGCAGTACTTC. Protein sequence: CASGGNRGGNEQYF.

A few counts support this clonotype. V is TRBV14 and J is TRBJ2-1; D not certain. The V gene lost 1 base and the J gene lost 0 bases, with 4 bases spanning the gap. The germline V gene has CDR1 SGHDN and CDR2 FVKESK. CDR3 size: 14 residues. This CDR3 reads CASSQVFSYNEQFF. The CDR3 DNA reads TGTGCCAGCAGCCAAGTTTTCTCCTACAATGAGCAGTTCTTC.

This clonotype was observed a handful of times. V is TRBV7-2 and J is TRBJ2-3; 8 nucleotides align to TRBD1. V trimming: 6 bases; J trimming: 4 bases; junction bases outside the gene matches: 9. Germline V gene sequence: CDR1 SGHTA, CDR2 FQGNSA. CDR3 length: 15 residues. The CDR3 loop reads CASSQDRVRSDTQYF. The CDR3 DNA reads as TGTGCCAGCAGTCAGGACAGGGTCAGGTCAGATACGCAGTATTTT.

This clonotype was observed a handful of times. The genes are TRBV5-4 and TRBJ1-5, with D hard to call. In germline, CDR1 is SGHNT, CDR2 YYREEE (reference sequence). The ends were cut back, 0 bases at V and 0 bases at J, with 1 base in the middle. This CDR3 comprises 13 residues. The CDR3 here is CASSLGSNQPQHF. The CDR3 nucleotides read TGTGCCAGCAGCTTGGGTAGCAATCAGCCCCAGCATTTT.

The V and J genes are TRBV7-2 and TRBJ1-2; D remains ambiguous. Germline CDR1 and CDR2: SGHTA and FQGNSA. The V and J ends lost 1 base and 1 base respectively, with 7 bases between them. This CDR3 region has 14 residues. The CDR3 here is CASSLDSLNYGYTF. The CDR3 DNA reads TGTGCCAGCAGCTTAGACAGCCTTAACTATGGCTACACCTTC.

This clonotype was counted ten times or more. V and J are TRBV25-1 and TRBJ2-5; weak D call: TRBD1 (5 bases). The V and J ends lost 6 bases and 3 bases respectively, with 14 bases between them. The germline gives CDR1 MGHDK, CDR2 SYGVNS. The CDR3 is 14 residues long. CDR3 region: CASSVDKSEETQYF. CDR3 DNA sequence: TGTGCCAGCAGCGTGGACAAATCCGAAGAGACCCAGTACTTC.

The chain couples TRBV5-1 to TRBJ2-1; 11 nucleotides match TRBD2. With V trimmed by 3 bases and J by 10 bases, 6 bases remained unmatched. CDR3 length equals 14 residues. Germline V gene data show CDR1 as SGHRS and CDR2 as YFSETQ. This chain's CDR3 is CASSSGTSGLEQFF. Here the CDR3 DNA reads TGCGCCAGCAGCTCCGGGACTAGCGGCCTCGAGCAGTTCTTC.

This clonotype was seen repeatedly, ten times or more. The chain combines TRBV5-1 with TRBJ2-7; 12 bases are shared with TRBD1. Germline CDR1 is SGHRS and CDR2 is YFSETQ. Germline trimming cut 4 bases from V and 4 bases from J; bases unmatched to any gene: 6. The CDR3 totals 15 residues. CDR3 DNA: TGCGCCAGCAGCCCGGGGACAGGGGGCATTTACGAGCAGTACTTC. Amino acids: CASSPGTGGIYEQYF. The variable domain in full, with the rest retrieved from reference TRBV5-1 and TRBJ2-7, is KAGVTQTPRYLIKTRGQQVTLSCSPISGHRSVSWYQQTPGQGLQFLFEYFSETQRNKGNFPGRFSGRQFSNSRSEMNVSTLELGDSALYLCASSPGTGGIYEQYFGPGTRLTVT.

Here the CDR3 reads CATSGGGQGNTEAFF. In DNA form, the CDR3 reads TGTGCCACCAGCGGAGGGGGCCAGGGCAACACTGAAGCTTTCTTT. The chain couples TRBV15 to TRBJ1-1, with 7 bases that match TRBD1. Trimming at V came to 5 bases and at J to 2 bases, leaving 8 bases not matched to a gene. CDR1 and CDR2 from the germline V gene are LNHNV and YYDKDF (reference sequence). The CDR3 spans 15 residues.

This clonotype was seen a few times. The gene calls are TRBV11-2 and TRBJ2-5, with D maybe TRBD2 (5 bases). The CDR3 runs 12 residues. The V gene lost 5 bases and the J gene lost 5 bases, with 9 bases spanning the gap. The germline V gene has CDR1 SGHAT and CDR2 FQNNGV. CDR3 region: CASSLGSETQYF. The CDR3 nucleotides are TGTGCCAGCAGCCTAGGGAGCGAGACCCAGTACTTC.

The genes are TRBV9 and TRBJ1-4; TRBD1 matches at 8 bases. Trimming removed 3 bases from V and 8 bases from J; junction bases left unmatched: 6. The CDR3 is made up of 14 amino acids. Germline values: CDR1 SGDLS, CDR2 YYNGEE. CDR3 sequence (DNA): TGTGCCAGCAGCGCCCAGGGGGCGGTGGAAAAACTGTTTTTT. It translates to CASSAQGAVEKLFF.

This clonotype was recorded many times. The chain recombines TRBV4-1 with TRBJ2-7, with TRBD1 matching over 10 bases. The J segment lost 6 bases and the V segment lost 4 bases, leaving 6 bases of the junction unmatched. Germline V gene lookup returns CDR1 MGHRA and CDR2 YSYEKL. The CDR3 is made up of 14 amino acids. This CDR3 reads CASSPDRGGFEQYF. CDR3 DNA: TGCGCCAGCAGCCCGGACAGGGGGGGGTTCGAGCAGTACTTC.

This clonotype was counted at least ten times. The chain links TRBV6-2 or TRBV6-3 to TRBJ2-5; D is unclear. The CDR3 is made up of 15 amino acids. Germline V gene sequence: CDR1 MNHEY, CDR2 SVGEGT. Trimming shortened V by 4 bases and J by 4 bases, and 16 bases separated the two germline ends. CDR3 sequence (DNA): TGTGCCAGCAGTTCCCGACCCCACCGAGGAGAGACCCAGTACTTC. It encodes CASSSRPHRGETQYF.

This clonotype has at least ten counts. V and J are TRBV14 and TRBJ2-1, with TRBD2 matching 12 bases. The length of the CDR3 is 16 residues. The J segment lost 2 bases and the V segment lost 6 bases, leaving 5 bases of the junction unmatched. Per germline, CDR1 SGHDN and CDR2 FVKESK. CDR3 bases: TGTGCCAGCAGACCCACTAGCGGGAGGACCTACAATGAGCAGTTCTTC. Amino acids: CASRPTSGRTYNEQFF. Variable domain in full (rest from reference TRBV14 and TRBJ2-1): EAGVTQFPSHSVIEKGQTVTLRCDPISGHDNLYWYRRVMGKEIKFLLHFVKESKQDESGMPNNRFLAERTGGTYSTLKVQPAELEDSGVYFCASRPTSGRTYNEQFFGPGTRLTVL.

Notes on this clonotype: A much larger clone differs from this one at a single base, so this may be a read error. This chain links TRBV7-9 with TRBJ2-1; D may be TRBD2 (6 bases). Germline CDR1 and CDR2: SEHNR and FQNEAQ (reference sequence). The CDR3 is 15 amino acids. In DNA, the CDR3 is TGTGCCAGCAGCTTAAGTGGGAGGAATTACAATGGGCAGTTCTTC. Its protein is CASSLSGRNYNGQFF.

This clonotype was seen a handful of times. CDR3 loop: CASSLAGTSGLREQYF. The DNA of the CDR3 is TGTGCCAGCAGCTTAGCGGGGACTAGCGGTCTGAGAGAGCAGTACTTC. J is TRBJ2-7 and V is TRBV7-2, with 11 positions matching TRBD2. The J segment lost 7 bases and the V segment lost 0 bases, leaving 8 bases of the junction unmatched. This CDR3 is built from 16 residues. Germline values: CDR1 SGHTA, CDR2 FQGNSA.

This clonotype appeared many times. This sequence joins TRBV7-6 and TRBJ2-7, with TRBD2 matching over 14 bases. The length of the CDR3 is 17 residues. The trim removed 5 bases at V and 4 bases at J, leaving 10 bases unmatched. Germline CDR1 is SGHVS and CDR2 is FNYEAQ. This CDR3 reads CASSLGTSGSLPYEQYF. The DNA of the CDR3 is TGTGCCAGCAGCCTGGGGACTAGCGGGAGCCTCCCGTACGAGCAGTACTTC.

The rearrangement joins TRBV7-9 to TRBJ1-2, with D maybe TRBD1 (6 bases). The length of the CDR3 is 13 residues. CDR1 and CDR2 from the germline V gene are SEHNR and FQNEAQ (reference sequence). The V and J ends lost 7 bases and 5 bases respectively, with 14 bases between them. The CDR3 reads CASTPAQGYGYTF. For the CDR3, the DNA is TGTGCCAGCACCCCGGCCCAGGGGTATGGCTACACCTTC.

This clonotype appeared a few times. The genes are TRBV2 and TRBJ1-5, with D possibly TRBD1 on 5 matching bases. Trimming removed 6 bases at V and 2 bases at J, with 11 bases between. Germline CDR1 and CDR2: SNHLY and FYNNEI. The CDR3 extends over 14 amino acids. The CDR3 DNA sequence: TGTGCCAGCAGGGGAGGAGGGGGCAATCAGCCCCAGCATTTT. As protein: CASRGGGGNQPQHF.

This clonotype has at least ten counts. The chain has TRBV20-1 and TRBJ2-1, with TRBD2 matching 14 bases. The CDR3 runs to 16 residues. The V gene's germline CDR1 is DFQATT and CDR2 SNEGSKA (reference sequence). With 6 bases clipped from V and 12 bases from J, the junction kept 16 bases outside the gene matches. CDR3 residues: CSAPRSTSGGAGRQFF. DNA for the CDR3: TGCAGTGCCCCCCGGTCGACTAGCGGGGGGGCGGGAAGGCAGTTCTTC.

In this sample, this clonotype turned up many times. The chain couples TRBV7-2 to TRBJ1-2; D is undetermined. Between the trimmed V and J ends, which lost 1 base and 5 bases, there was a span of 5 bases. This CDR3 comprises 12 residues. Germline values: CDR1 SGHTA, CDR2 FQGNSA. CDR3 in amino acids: CASSLGRYGYTF. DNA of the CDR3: TGTGCCAGCAGCTTAGGGCGTTATGGCTACACCTTC.

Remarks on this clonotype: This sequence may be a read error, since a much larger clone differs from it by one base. The CDR3, as DNA: TGTGCCAGCAGCTTAGTGGGACAGGGTTTTACGGAGACCCAGAACTTC. The encoded protein is CASSLVGQGFTETQNF. The rearrangement joins TRBV11-2 to TRBJ2-5; TRBD1 aligns across 9 bases. The germline V gene encodes CDR1 SGHAT and CDR2 FQNNGV. The CDR3 is 16 amino acids. The whole variable domain, remainder taken from reference TRBV11-2 and TRBJ2-5, is EAGVAQSPRYKIIEKRQSVAFWCNPISGHATLYWYQQILGQGPKLLIQFQNNGVVDDSQLPKDRFSAERLKGVDSTLKIQPAKLEDSAVYLCASSLVGQGFTETQNFGPGTRLLVL.

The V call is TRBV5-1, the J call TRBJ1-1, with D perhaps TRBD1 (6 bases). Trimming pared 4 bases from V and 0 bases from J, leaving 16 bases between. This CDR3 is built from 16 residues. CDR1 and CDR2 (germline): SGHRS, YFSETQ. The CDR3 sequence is CASSPQPGVVNTEAFF. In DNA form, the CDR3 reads TGCGCCAGCAGCCCTCAGCCAGGGGTAGTGAACACTGAAGCTTTCTTT.